This T cell receptor (beta chain) was captured in a study of beta chain features in type 1 diabetes. Study overall: Sorted cells from all samples, numbering 107,917,701, were examined.

Notes on the study in general: The VDJ junctions of type 1 diabetes patients carried fewer insertions and more deletions.

Naive, central memory, regulatory and stem cell-like memory cells within the CD4+ compartment were sorted using CD45RO/CCR7/CD25/CD127/CD95/CD27. Purity exceeded 98% in all sorted populations. Notes on this clone: Its antigen is unknown.

Germline V lookup: CDR1 SGHTA, CDR2 FQGTGA. V was clipped by 5 bases and J by 5 bases; unmatched bases: 8. The CDR3 is made up of 15 amino acids. The isolated RNA, all of it, was reverse transcribed, so expressed TCRB transcripts were what got sequenced. Generated by immunoSEQ multiplex PCR, the TCRdb table keeps only in-frame clones and is missing some. Of fewer than 350,000 clones in the sample, around a fifth were seen once. The chain joins TRBV7-3 to TRBJ1-2; 10 nucleotides agree with TRBD1. This TCR was sampled from a woman between 18 and 29 years old in good health. Material for sequencing was naive CD4+ T cells from blood. The CDR3 DNA sequence: TGTGCCAGCAGCCTAAATCCGGGACAGGGGTATGGCTACACCTTC. This translates into CASSLNPGQGYGYTF.